These 5 T cell receptor beta chains originate from one sample sequenced in a study of blood T cell repertoires in COVID-19. Profiling relied on immunoSEQ multiplex PCR, and the TCRdb table lists in-frame clones only, not all of them. The data hold about 110,000 clones, with around 91% observed a single time. The sample taken for sequencing was peripheral blood. The receptors derive from a woman aged 80 or over with acute or convalescent COVID-19.

This chain connects TRBV19 to TRBJ2-2, with 7 bases aligning to TRBD1. The germline gives CDR1 LNHDA, CDR2 SQIVND (reference sequence). V shed 5 bases, J shed 0 bases, and the junction held 3 bases outside the gene matches. The CDR3 sequence is 15 residues long. CDR3 nucleotides: TGTGCCAGTAGTTGGGGGACAGCGAACACCGGGGAGCTGTTTTTT. Residues: CASSWGTANTGELFF. The full variable domain, its missing parts supplied by reference TRBV19 and TRBJ2-2, is DGGITQSPKYLFRKEGQNVTLSCEQNLNHDAMYWYRQDPGQGLRLIYYSQIVNDFQKGDIAEGYSVSREKKESFPLTVTSAQKNPTAFYLCASSWGTANTGELFFGEGSRLTVL.

CDR3 DNA: TGCGCCAGCAGCCGCCCGGGACAGGGGTTTCTCTCCTACGAGCAGTACTTC. It codes for CASSRPGQGFLSYEQYF. The rearrangement links TRBV4-1 to TRBJ2-7; 10 bases line up with TRBD1. The germline gives CDR1 MGHRA, CDR2 YSYEKL. This CDR3 spans 17 amino acids. The trim removed 4 bases at V and 0 bases at J, leaving 9 bases unmatched.

With regard to this clone: The junction shows a germline mismatch at one end, possibly a read error. The chain has TRBV6-5 and TRBJ2-1; 7 bases agree with TRBD1. CDR3 length: 15 residues. Per germline, CDR1 MNHEY and CDR2 SVGAGI. The CDR3 DNA sequence: TGTGCCAGCAGTCCAGGAGAGGGGGCCTACGATGAGCAGTTCTTC. Translating it yields CASSPGEGAYDEQFF.

The gene calls are TRBV7-9 and TRBJ2-1; 7 nucleotides line up with TRBD1. The CDR3 covers 15 residues. The trim removed 5 bases at V and 2 bases at J, leaving 6 bases unmatched. Germline values: CDR1 SEHNR, CDR2 FQNEAQ (reference sequence). CDR3 amino acids: CASSSRQGAYNEQFF. The CDR3 DNA reads as TGTGCCAGCAGCAGTCGACAGGGCGCCTACAATGAGCAGTTCTTC.

This chain joins TRBV5-4 and TRBJ1-2; 8 positions agree with TRBD1. The trim removed 4 bases at V and 2 bases at J, leaving 10 bases unmatched. CDR3 length equals 16 residues. Germline CDR1 is SGHNT and CDR2 is YYREEE (reference sequence). The CDR3 DNA sequence: TGTGCCAGCAGCCCTCCCCGGACAGGGAAGAACTATGGCTACACCTTC. Protein: CASSPPRTGKNYGYTF.